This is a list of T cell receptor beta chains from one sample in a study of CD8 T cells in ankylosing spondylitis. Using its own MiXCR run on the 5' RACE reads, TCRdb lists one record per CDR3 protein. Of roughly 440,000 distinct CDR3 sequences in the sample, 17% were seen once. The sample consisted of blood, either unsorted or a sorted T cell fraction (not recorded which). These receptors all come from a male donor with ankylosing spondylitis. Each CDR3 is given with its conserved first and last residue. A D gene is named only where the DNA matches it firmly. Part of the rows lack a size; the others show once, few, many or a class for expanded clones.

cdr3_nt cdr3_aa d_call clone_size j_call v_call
TGCGCCAGCAGCTTAGGGACAGGGGGAAGTGAAAAACTGTTTTTT CASSLGTGGSEKLFF TRBD1 - TRBJ1-4 TRBV5-1
TGTGCCAGCAGTTTATTTAGGAGGGATTGGGCTTTCTTT CASSLFRRDWAFF - many TRBJ1-1 TRBV12-3/TRBV12-4
TGCGCCAGCAGCCAAGTGGGGGTAGAGAAACATGGCTACACCTTC CASSQVGVEKHGYTF - - TRBJ1-2 TRBV4-1
TGTGCCAGCAGCGCCAGTTATAGCAATCAGCCCCAGCATTTT CASSASYSNQPQHF - - TRBJ1-5 TRBV9
TGCGCCAGCGCGTACCTTGGGGGGAGACAGGCCTATGGCTACACCTTC CASAYLGGRQAYGYTF - - TRBJ1-2 TRBV5-1
TGCAGCGTGACTGAAGACCGGATCACTGAAGCTTTCTTT CSVTEDRITEAFF - few TRBJ1-1 TRBV29-1
TGCAGTGCTAGATCTTCGGGGACCCAGTACTTC CSARSSGTQYF - few TRBJ2-5 TRBV20-1
TGTGCCAGCAGCCCAACTTCAAACTATGGCTACACCTTC CASSPTSNYGYTF - many TRBJ1-2 TRBV3-1
TGCAGCGTTGAAGAGGGATCTACCTACGAGCAGTACTTC CSVEEGSTYEQYF - few TRBJ2-7 TRBV29-1
TGTGCCAGCACCCAATCGGACAGGGTGAACACTGAAGCTTTCTTT CASTQSDRVNTEAFF TRBD1 few TRBJ1-1 TRBV12-3/TRBV12-4
TGTGCCAGCAGTTTACAGGGCGCCGGGGAGCTGTTTTTT CASSLQGAGELFF - many TRBJ2-2 TRBV12-3/TRBV12-4
TGTGCCAGCAGTAGCGGACGGAGTGGTGAGCAGTTCTTC CASSSGRSGEQFF - - TRBJ2-1 TRBV27
TGTGCCAGCAGGCTAGCGGGAGTTTCGGAGTACTTC CASRLAGVSEYF TRBD2 - TRBJ2-7 TRBV2
TGTGCCAGCAGCCACTTAGGACAGGCGAACACTGAAGCTTTCTTT CASSHLGQANTEAFF TRBD1 - TRBJ1-1 TRBV3-1
TGTGCCAGCAGTGACGCGGGACTCGGCACAGATACGCAGTATTTT CASSDAGLGTDTQYF - - TRBJ2-3 TRBV6-1
TGTGCCAGCCGGGGGCGGGTGGAGACCCAGTACTTC CASRGRVETQYF - many TRBJ2-5 TRBV28